The TCR beta chain described here comes from a study of CD8+CD57+ T cells in acquired aplastic anemia. In the study overall: Around 3.5 ug was the average amount of DNA from sorted CD4+ and CD8+ cells.

For sequencing, patients were chosen who had shown expansion of CD8+CD57+ cells by flow cytometry. There were no patients without severe acquired aplastic anemia. From germline, CDR1 is LNHNV and CDR2 YYDKDF (reference sequence). The CDR3 has 18 residues. V was shortened by 0 bases and J by 5 bases, with 17 bases between the two germline ends. Genomic DNA provided the template from which TCR beta VDJ and CDR3 profiles were obtained. TCRdb re-called the reads through MiXCR, storing one row per CDR3 protein. Counted here are around 200,000 distinct CDR3 sequences, about half occurring once; the ten biggest clones make up about 20%.

This rearrangement joins TRBV15 to TRBJ1-6; no reliable D call. Sequenced sample: sorted CD4+, CD8+, or CD8+CD57+ T cells (not recorded which) from PBMCs. The clonotype originates from a human donor with aplastic anemia. CDR3: CATSRDPASGIDNSPLHF. Here the CDR3 DNA reads TGTGCCACCAGCAGAGATCCCGCCTCGGGAATCGATAATTCACCCCTCCACTTT.